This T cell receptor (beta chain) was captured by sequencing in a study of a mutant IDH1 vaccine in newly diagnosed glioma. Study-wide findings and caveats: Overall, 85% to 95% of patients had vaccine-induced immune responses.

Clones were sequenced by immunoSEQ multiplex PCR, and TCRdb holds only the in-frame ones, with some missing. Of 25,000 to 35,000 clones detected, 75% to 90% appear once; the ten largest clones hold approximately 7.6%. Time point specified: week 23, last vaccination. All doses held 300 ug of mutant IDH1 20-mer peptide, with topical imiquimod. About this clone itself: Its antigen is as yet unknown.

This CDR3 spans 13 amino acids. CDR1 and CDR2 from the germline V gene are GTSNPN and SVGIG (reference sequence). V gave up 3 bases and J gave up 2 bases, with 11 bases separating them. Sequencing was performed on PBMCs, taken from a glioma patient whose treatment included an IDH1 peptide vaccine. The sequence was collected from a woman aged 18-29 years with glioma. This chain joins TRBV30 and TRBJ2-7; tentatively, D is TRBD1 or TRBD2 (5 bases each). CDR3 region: CAWSRGVAYEQYF. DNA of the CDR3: TGTGCCTGGAGCCGAGGGGTTGCCTACGAGCAGTACTTC.